This entry features one T cell receptor beta chain sequence. This entry comes from a study of blood T cell repertoires in COVID-19. J gave up 5 bases and V 7 bases, and 6 bases lay outside the gene matches. Germline V lookup: CDR1 MGHDK, CDR2 SYGVNS. The CDR3 extends over 14 amino acids. Assay used: immunoSEQ multiplex PCR; TCRdb lists only in-frame clones, some missing. The sample has about 250,000 clones; 70% to 90% are singletons. The specimen sequenced was peripheral blood. The receptor's source is a man aged 18 to 30 with active or convalescent COVID-19. The chain carries TRBV25-1 and TRBJ2-2; 8 bases map to TRBD1. CDR3 amino acids: CASTGQGWTGELFF. DNA for the CDR3: TGTGCCAGCACCGGACAGGGATGGACCGGGGAGCTGTTTTTT. The full variable domain, in which reference TRBV25-1 and TRBJ2-2 provide the parts outside the CDR3, is EADIYQTPRYLVIGTGKKITLECSQTMGHDKMYWYQQDPGMELHLIHYSYGVNSTEKGDLSSESTVSRIRTEHFPLTLESARPSHTSQYLCASTGQGWTGELFFGEGSRLTVL.